The 22 T cell receptor beta chains below come from one sample, sequenced in a study of spatial heterogeneity in lung cancer. Regarding time point: sample taken at primary tumor resection. TCRdb re-called the 5' RACE reads with MiXCR, one entry per CDR3 protein. This table has 2,000 or so distinct CDR3 sequences, about a sixth appearing once. The sequencing used normal lung tissue next to the tumor, collected at surgery. Receptor source: a male donor with early-stage non-small cell lung cancer.

Many counts were recorded for this clonotype. The CDR3, as DNA: TGCGCCAGCAGCTTGACCCCACGGTCGGATGGTGGCAATCAGCCCCAGCATTTT. Amino acids: CASSLTPRSDGGNQPQHF. V and J are TRBV5-1 and TRBJ1-5; D is uncertain. The CDR3 loop spans 18 amino acids. The V end was cut by 1 base, the J end by 2 bases, with 19 bases between. Germline CDR1 and CDR2: SGHRS and YFSETQ.

Relative to its sample, this clonotype is medium-sized (0.01 to 0.1%). The V and J genes are TRBV7-2 and TRBJ2-2, with no clear D. With 0 bases removed from V and 6 bases from J, the gap between germline ends came to 11 bases. The V gene's germline CDR1 is SGHTA and CDR2 FQGNSA. The length of the CDR3 is 15 residues. The CDR3 coding sequence is TGTGCCAGCAGCTTAGCGCGGCAGACGCCCGGGGAGCTGTTTTTT. It encodes CASSLARQTPGELFF. The entire variable domain, with the rest obtained from reference TRBV7-2 and TRBJ2-2, is as follows: GAGVSQSPSNKVTEKGKDVELRCDPISGHTALYWYRQSLGQGLEFLIYFQGNSAPDKSGLPSDRFSAERTGGSVSTLTIQRTQQEDSAVYLCASSLARQTPGELFFGEGSRLTVL.

This chain uses TRBV18 with TRBJ1-6; 11 bases agree with TRBD1. CDR3 length equals 15 residues. The germline gives CDR1 KGHSH, CDR2 LQKENI. V shed 5 bases and J 7 bases; nucleotides not matched to a gene: 4. CDR3 DNA sequence: TGTGCCAGCTCAGGACAGGGGGCGGAAAATTCACCCCTCCACTTT. Protein: CASSGQGAENSPLHF.

This clonotype is classed as medium-sized (0.01 to 0.1%). The J gene is TRBJ1-2, the V gene TRBV28; no definite D call. Per the germline V gene, CDR1 is MDHEN and CDR2 is SYDVKM. The CDR3 runs 14 residues. The V gene lost 7 bases and the J gene lost 7 bases, with 19 bases spanning the gap. This CDR3 is CASTQEAGWGGYTF. In nucleotides, the CDR3 is TGTGCCAGCACCCAGGAGGCAGGCTGGGGTGGCTACACCTTC.

The table lists this clonotype with many counts. V and J are TRBV11-2 and TRBJ2-1, with D maybe TRBD2 (5 bases). Germline V gene data show CDR1 as SGHAT and CDR2 as FQNNGV. The CDR3 length is 15 residues. V was cut by 0 bases and J by 3 bases, with 9 bases left in between. The CDR3 coding sequence is TGTGCCAGCAGCTTAGAAGCGGCAGTCTACAATGAGCAGTTCTTC. Encoded protein: CASSLEAAVYNEQFF.

The chain uses TRBV10-1 and TRBJ2-7; 7 nucleotides align to TRBD2. The CDR3 totals 14 residues. The germline V gene encodes CDR1 WNHNN and CDR2 SYGVQD (reference sequence). V shed 5 bases and J 9 bases; nucleotides not matched to a gene: 13. The CDR3 nucleotides are TGCGCCAGCAGTCGGGGAGGGGACGGCGGACGGCAGTACTTC. It yields the protein CASSRGGDGGRQYF.

Judged by abundance, this clonotype is medium-sized. The chain couples TRBV6-2 or TRBV6-3 to TRBJ2-7; D is uncertain. The CDR3 extends over 14 amino acids. Between the trimmed V and J ends, which lost 3 bases and 9 bases, there was a span of 18 bases. Looked up from germline, CDR1 is MNHEY and CDR2 is SVGEGT. The CDR3 is CASSYDSALNAQYF. CDR3 sequence (DNA): TGTGCCAGCAGTTATGATTCGGCCCTCAACGCGCAGTACTTC.

The J gene is TRBJ2-7, the V gene TRBV20-1; 7 bases line up with TRBD1. Losses at the gene ends were 5 bases for V and 6 bases for J; bases not matched to a gene: 4. Per germline, CDR1 DFQATT and CDR2 SNEGSKA (reference sequence). The CDR3 loop spans 11 amino acids. CDR3: CSADRVREQYF. The CDR3 DNA reads as TGCAGTGCTGACAGGGTTCGCGAGCAGTACTTC.

This clonotype has more than one count but fewer than ten. V usage is TRBV30 and J usage is TRBJ2-3, with D unclear. This CDR3 spans 11 amino acids. V lost 2 bases and J 6 bases, leaving 6 bases between the germline ends. The germline V gene encodes CDR1 GTSNPN and CDR2 SVGIG (reference sequence). The CDR3 DNA reads TGTGCCTGGAGTCTCCCGGATACGCAGTATTTT. It yields the protein CAWSLPDTQYF. Full variable domain (remainder filled in from reference TRBV30 and TRBJ2-3): SQTIHQWPATLVQPVGSPLSLECTVEGTSNPNLYWYRQAAGRGLQLLFYSVGIGQISSEVPQNLSASRPQDRQFILSSKKLLLSDSGFYLCAWSLPDTQYFGPGTRLTVL.

This clonotype was seen a few times. The V call is TRBV29-1, the J call TRBJ2-2; D may match TRBD1 or TRBD2 (5 bases each). CDR1 is SQVTM and CDR2 is ANQGSEA in the germline V gene. The CDR3 spans 15 residues. V was trimmed by 5 bases and J by 0 bases, leaving 13 bases between them. CDR3 DNA: TGCAGCGTTATCCTGGGACCTTCGAACACCGGGGAGCTGTTTTTT. It translates to CSVILGPSNTGELFF.

This clonotype is categorized as medium-sized (0.01 to 0.1%). At one of its ends the junction is not consistent with the germline gene, which may arise from a read error. CDR3 protein: CASRLLYTGELFF. CDR3 in DNA: TGTGCCAGCCGTTTGTTGTACACCGGGGAGCTGTTTTTT. The V call is TRBV12-3 or TRBV12-4, the J call TRBJ2-2, with D uncertain. This CDR3 spans 13 amino acids.

The gene calls are TRBV19 and TRBJ2-2, with D maybe TRBD2 (5 bases). Germline lookup yields CDR1 LNHDA and CDR2 SQIVND (reference sequence). The CDR3 spans 15 residues. Deletions cut 5 bases from V and 2 bases from J, with 12 bases between. DNA for the CDR3: TGTGCCAGTAGTCGTCAAAGACTAAACACCGGGGAGCTGTTTTTT. This codes for CASSRQRLNTGELFF.

This clonotype was seen ten or more times. The genes are TRBV20-1 and TRBJ2-7; the D gene is possibly TRBD1 (7 bases). The germline CDR1 and CDR2 sequences are DFQATT and SNEGSKA (reference sequence). With 1 base removed from V and 7 bases from J, the gap between germline ends came to 20 bases. CDR3 length: 15 amino acids. The CDR3 DNA reads TGCAGTGCTAGAGTTGGCAGGGGGGCTATACGAGAGCAGTACTTC. It yields the protein CSARVGRGAIREQYF.

The rearrangement joins TRBV29-1 to TRBJ2-3, with 15 bases lining up with TRBD2. The CDR3 spans 17 residues. V gave up 7 bases and J gave up 4 bases; unmatched junction bases: 12. Germline V gene data show CDR1 as SQVTM and CDR2 as ANQGSEA. The CDR3 reads CSAGLAGGLFVPDTQYF. Written as DNA, the CDR3 is TGCAGCGCAGGACTAGCGGGGGGGCTTTTCGTCCCAGATACGCAGTATTTT.

This clonotype is deemed medium-sized. The chain recombines TRBV20-1 with TRBJ2-1, with a tentative D call TRBD2 (6 bases). The CDR3 runs 16 residues. Germline V gene sequence: CDR1 DFQATT, CDR2 SNEGSKA (reference sequence). V dropped 0 bases and J dropped 7 bases, with 19 bases sitting between them. The CDR3 reads CSARDVNSGPRNEQFF. The CDR3 region has the DNA TGCAGTGCTAGAGATGTGAACAGCGGGCCTAGGAATGAGCAGTTCTTC.

This clonotype rates as large. The rearrangement links TRBV7-9 to TRBJ1-1; unclear D gene. CDR1 is SEHNR, CDR2 FQNEAQ, per germline (reference sequence). The CDR3 loop spans 14 amino acids. V was trimmed by 1 base and J by 0 bases, leaving 6 bases between them. The CDR3 bases are TGTGCCAGCAGCTTAGGAGGGATGAACACTGAAGCTTTCTTT. As protein: CASSLGGMNTEAFF.

The chain uses TRBV20-1 and TRBJ1-3, with D unclear. Germline-derived CDR1 and CDR2 are DFQATT and SNEGSKA (reference sequence). Trimming shortened V by 1 base and J by 0 bases, and 7 bases separated the two germline ends. This CDR3 has 14 amino acids. The CDR3 coding sequence is TGCAGTGCTAGAGGACTTCTCTCTGGAAACACCATATATTTT. It encodes CSARGLLSGNTIYF.

In DNA, the CDR3 is TGCAGTGCTAGAAGCAGGGACACTGAAGCTTTCTTT. It is translated as CSARSRDTEAFF. V and J are TRBV20-1 and TRBJ1-1; weak D call: TRBD1 (5 bases). The CDR3 length is 12 residues. Trimming took 2 bases from V and 3 from J, leaving 7 bases between them. Germline V CDR1 and CDR2: DFQATT, SNEGSKA (reference sequence).

This clonotype is categorized as large. The chain has TRBV3-1 and TRBJ1-4; 7 nucleotides agree with TRBD1. Per germline, CDR1 LGHDT and CDR2 YNNKEL (reference sequence). The CDR3 has 12 residues. After removal of 4 bases from V and 13 bases from J, the junction contained 6 bases not matched to a gene. In nucleotides, the CDR3 is TGTGCCAGCAGCCTCTTGACAGGGTCACTGTTTTTT. Translating gives CASSLLTGSLFF.

This clonotype was observed a few times. V is TRBV29-1 and J is TRBJ1-2; a possible D gene is TRBD1 (5 bases). The germline gives CDR1 SQVTM, CDR2 ANQGSEA. The ends were cut back, 7 bases at V and 10 bases at J, with 16 bases in the middle. This CDR3 has 11 amino acids. The CDR3 region has the DNA TGCAGCGCTTCCCTCACAGGTACCTACACCTTC. It is translated as CSASLTGTYTF.

By share, this clonotype counts as medium-sized. The rearrangement links TRBV30 to TRBJ1-1; maybe TRBD1 (6 bases). CDR3 length: 13 amino acids. V lost 7 bases and J 0 bases, leaving 12 bases between the germline ends. Looked up from germline, CDR1 is GTSNPN and CDR2 is SVGIG (reference sequence). The DNA for the CDR3 is TGTGCCTCGTTACAGGGACTGAACACTGAAGCTTTCTTT. Translated, it gives CASLQGLNTEAFF.

Points on this clonotype: The conserved closing phenylalanine or tryptophan is absent in this CDR3, likely reflecting a read error. This sequence joins TRBV14 and TRBJ2-7; 11 bases are shared with TRBD1. The CDR3 contains 14 residues. The germline V gene encodes CDR1 SGHDN and CDR2 FVKESK. CDR3 DNA: TGTGTCAGCAGGTCTGGGACAGGGGGTCAGGAGCAGTACTTA. This encodes CVSRSGTGGQEQYL.